These 11 T cell receptor beta chains were all obtained from the same sample, sequenced in a study of blood T cell repertoires in COVID-19. Assay used: immunoSEQ multiplex PCR; TCRdb lists only in-frame clones, some missing. The sample lists 200,000 to 300,000 clones, 75% to 85% occurring once. Material for sequencing was peripheral blood. These receptors all stem from a human donor in a cohort sampled during active COVID-19.

The chain has TRBV12-3 or TRBV12-4 and TRBJ1-2; TRBD1 might be the D (5 bases). The V end was cut by 6 bases, the J end by 2 bases, with 7 bases between. The CDR3 contains 12 residues. CDR3 nucleotides: TGTGCCAGCAGGGACACCAACTATGGCTACACCTTC. It is translated as CASRDTNYGYTF.

The chain is built from TRBV2 and TRBJ1-2; D is unclear. This CDR3 contains 13 residues. The germline V gene has CDR1 SNHLY and CDR2 FYNNEI. With 4 bases removed from V and 4 bases from J, the gap between germline ends came to 10 bases. For the CDR3, the DNA is TGTGCCAGCAGTGGTGAGACTATCTATGGCTACACCTTC. This gives the protein CASSGETIYGYTF.

The gene calls are TRBV3-1 (or the pseudogene TRBV3-2) and TRBJ1-6, with a weak D call TRBD1 (5 bases). V was shortened by 0 bases and J by 5 bases, with 8 bases between the two germline ends. The CDR3 spans 15 residues. Germline CDR1 reads LGHDT; CDR2 reads YNNKEL (reference sequence). CDR3 residues: CASSQEGVNNSPLHF. Written as DNA, the CDR3 is TGTGCCAGCAGCCAAGAAGGGGTTAATAATTCACCCCTCCACTTT.

The chain carries TRBV18 and TRBJ2-5; 9 bases are shared with TRBD1. The V gene's germline CDR1 is KGHSH and CDR2 LQKENI. Trimming took 4 bases from V and 1 from J; bases not matched to a gene: 7. CDR3 length: 16 residues. The CDR3 reads CASSRRGTGIQETQYF. The CDR3 DNA sequence: TGTGCCAGCTCACGACGGGGGACAGGGATCCAAGAGACCCAGTACTTC. The variable domain in full, with the rest retrieved from reference TRBV18 and TRBJ2-5, is NAGVMQNPRHLVRRRGQEARLRCSPMKGHSHVYWYRQLPEEGLKFMVYLQKENIIDESGMPKERFSAEFPKEGPSILRIQQVVRGDSAAYFCASSRRGTGIQETQYFGPGTRLLVL.

The chain is built from TRBV2 and TRBJ2-7; possibly TRBD1 for D (6 bases). V lost 3 bases and J 3 bases, leaving 12 bases between the germline ends. Germline V gene data show CDR1 as SNHLY and CDR2 as FYNNEI. The CDR3 extends over 14 amino acids. This CDR3 is CASSDRQGFYEQYF. The CDR3 bases are TGTGCCAGCAGTGATCGGCAGGGGTTCTACGAGCAGTACTTC. The full variable domain, completed using reference TRBV2 and TRBJ2-7, is EPEVTQTPSHQVTQMGQEVILRCVPISNHLYFYWYRQILGQKVEFLVSFYNNEISEKSEIFDDQFSVERPDGSNFTLKIRSTKLEDSAMYFCASSDRQGFYEQYFGPGTRLTVT.

The sample holds one count of this clone. This rearrangement joins TRBV24-1 to TRBJ2-1; 9 bases match TRBD1. The CDR3 consists of 15 residues. The germline CDR1 and CDR2 sequences are KGHDR and SFDVKD. The junction had 6 bases not matched to a gene; V was cut back by 4 bases and J by 6 bases. This chain's CDR3 is CATSEAGQGGNEQFF. The DNA for the CDR3 is TGTGCCACCAGTGAGGCGGGACAGGGTGGCAATGAGCAGTTCTTC.

The V and J genes are TRBV10-1 and TRBJ2-1; TRBD2 agrees at 9 bases. CDR3 length: 14 amino acids. Germline values: CDR1 WNHNN, CDR2 SYGVQD (reference sequence). The J segment lost 7 bases and the V segment lost 4 bases, leaving 5 bases of the junction unmatched. The CDR3 region has the DNA TGCGCCAGCAGTGGAATAGCGGGAGTGAATGAGCAGTTCTTC. Encoded protein: CASSGIAGVNEQFF.

In its sample, this clone was seen many times. This chain joins TRBV4-2 and TRBJ2-3, with 10 nucleotides matching TRBD2. Germline V gene lookup returns CDR1 LGHNA and CDR2 YNFKEQ. Trimming took 0 bases from V and 5 from J; bases not matched to a gene: 8. This CDR3 spans 17 amino acids. CDR3 in DNA: TGTGCCAGCAGCCAAGATTTTAGCGGGGGGCCGGGAGATACGCAGTATTTT. This sequence encodes CASSQDFSGGPGDTQYF.

The chain has TRBV6-5 and TRBJ2-3; 8 nucleotides line up with TRBD2. Germline assignment: CDR1 MNHEY and CDR2 SVGAGI. The CDR3 covers 15 residues. V shed 6 bases and J 5 bases; nucleotides not matched to a gene: 10. CDR3 sequence reads: CASSRAGVGLDTQYF. The CDR3 DNA follows: TGTGCCAGCAGCCGAGCGGGGGTGGGGCTAGATACGCAGTATTTT.

V gene TRBV9 combines with J gene TRBJ1-2; TRBD1 matches at 12 bases. This CDR3 has 20 residues. The ends lost 3 bases at V and 1 base at J; junction bases unmatched: 16. Germline CDR1 reads SGDLS; CDR2 reads YYNGEE. The CDR3 DNA reads as TGTGCCAGCAGCGCCGCCGGGACAGGGGGCGTACTCCTGCGTAACTATGGCTACACCTTC. Amino acids: CASSAAGTGGVLLRNYGYTF.

This chain links TRBV5-1 with TRBJ2-5; TRBD1 aligns across 8 bases. Per the germline V gene, CDR1 is SGHRS and CDR2 is YFSETQ. The CDR3 covers 15 residues. After removal of 4 bases from V and 4 bases from J, the junction contained 9 bases not matched to a gene. CDR3 bases: TGCGCCAGCAGCCCTCGGACAGGGAAAGGAGAGACCCAGTACTTC. Translation gives CASSPRTGKGETQYF.